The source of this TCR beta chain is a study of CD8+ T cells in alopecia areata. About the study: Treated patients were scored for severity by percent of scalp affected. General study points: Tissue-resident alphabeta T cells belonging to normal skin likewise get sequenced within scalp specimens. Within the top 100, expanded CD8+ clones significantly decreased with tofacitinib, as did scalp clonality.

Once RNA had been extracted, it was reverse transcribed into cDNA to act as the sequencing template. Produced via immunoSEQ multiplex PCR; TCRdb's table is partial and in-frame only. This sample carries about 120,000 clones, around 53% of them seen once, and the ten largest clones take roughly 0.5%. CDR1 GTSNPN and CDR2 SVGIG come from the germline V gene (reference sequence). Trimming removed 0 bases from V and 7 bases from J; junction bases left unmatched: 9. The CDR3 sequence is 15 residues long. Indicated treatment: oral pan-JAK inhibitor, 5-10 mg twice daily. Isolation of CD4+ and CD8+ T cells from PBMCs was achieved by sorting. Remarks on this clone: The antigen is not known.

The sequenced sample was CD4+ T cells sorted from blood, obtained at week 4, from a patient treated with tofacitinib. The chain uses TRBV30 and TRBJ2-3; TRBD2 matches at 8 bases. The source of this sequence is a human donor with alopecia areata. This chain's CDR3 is CAWSVRSGGRNTQYF. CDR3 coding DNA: TGTGCCTGGAGTGTACGGTCGGGAGGGCGGAATACGCAGTATTTT.